This TCR beta chain was recovered during a study of shared clonotypes between healthy human individuals (dated by TCRdb to 2018 to 2020). Background for the entire study: Three men and two women, aged 18 to 49 years, made up the cohort. For each donor, three plates each were used for CD4 naive and CD4 memory, two plates were used for CD8 naive, and one plate was used for CD8 memory. To estimate repertoire size and how much clonotype sharing occurs between individuals, the study deeply sequenced the blood TCR repertoires of a handful of healthy adults. Per donor, leukapheresis produced somewhere between about 0.94 and 9 billion PBMCs. To increase sequencing depth and limit assay-specific biases, TCR repertoire library preparation and sequencing were carried out by different laboratories using diverse techniques. On the study overall, not on this receptor specifically: The small number of donors limited the genetic and exposure-history diversity represented. Pairwise subsampling indicated that sequencing depth was expected to affect the degree of clonotype sharing among donors. Naive subsets generally had larger estimated clonotype richness than memory subsets. Sampling was limited to blood, and TCR repertoires in tissue likely differ from TCR repertoires in blood. Sharing across four donors was observed for approximately 4.6% of naive CD4, around 3.5% of naive CD8, over 2% of memory CD4, and about 0.4% of memory CD8 clonotypes. Clonotypes shared by all four sorted-subset donors showed higher generation probabilities than non-shared clonotypes. Incomplete sequencing was indicated by rarefaction of sorted-subset datasets, despite the large sequencing depth.

V and J are trimmed by 9 bases and 6 bases, and the gene matches miss 9 bases of the junction. Taken from the germline V gene, the CDR1 and CDR2 loops are ENHRY and SYGVKD. CDR3 length: 13 amino acids, cysteine to phenylalanine. The only DNA kept is the CDR3, 39 bases in frame from the first base. TCR CDR3 regions were amplified from genomic DNA by multiplex PCR using the deep immunoSEQ assay. Genomic DNA extracted from each cell subset was distributed evenly over all wells of several immunoSEQ 96-well plates, and each plate served as one replicate. For sorted subsets, around 200 ng genomic DNA, equal to some 30,000 T cell genomes, was loaded into each replicate PCR. The purified libraries were quantified using a Qubit 3.0 fluorometer, sized with a Bioanalyzer 2100, and then quantified again using the KAPA Library Quantification kit. A separate single-read 150-cycle Illumina NextSeq 550 flow cell was used to sequence each immunoSEQ 96-well plate. On the study's bioinformatics: Because only junctional sequences without quality scores were contained in the immunoSEQ output, filtering matching that applied to full-length reads could not be performed. Sequences were annotated with PyIR, a Python wrapper for IgBLAST v1.9, and V/J genes and CDR3 were assigned using IMGT germline references. Any read was removed if the V/J assignment was weak (E-value above 1e-6), the CDR3 was missing, or the read contained stop codons, out-of-frame junctions, or ambiguous translated residues. V3J clonotypes were defined as sequences sharing the same inferred V gene, J gene, and CDR3 amino acid sequence. To compute the percentage overlap between repertoires, the number of shared unique clonotypes was divided by the size of the smaller repertoire. RTK rarefaction, the Chao1 estimator, and Recon v2.1 estimates of unobserved clonotypes were used to assess repertoire richness. OLGA was used to compute generation probabilities for all TCRbeta clonotypes that the gDNA method yielded from a handful of donors. The table comes from immuneACCESS by way of TCRdb, which keeps in-frame sequences with V and J called. Part of the clones is missing from these tables; in studies checked, under half for an unresolved V gene and the rest for unknown reasons. Clone size and V and J calls were adopted from that table, with D and trimming inferred from the DNA. In this sample the table shows approximately 940,000 clones, over 75% of which occur a single time. The top ten clonotypes cover about 1.5% of the sample.

This clone was picked up a small number of times. Its antigen has not been determined. Qualities for individual bases were not recorded, and no much larger clone is one base off. Donors were healthy HIV-negative adults with no recently reported acute infections or vaccinations. Every donor was a Caucasian adult residing in Nashville, Tennessee, USA. CD4+ T cells were enriched by magnetic negative selection; naive cells were then positively selected on CD45RA, and the negative fraction formed the memory subset. After blood collection by leukapheresis, PBMCs were isolated using Ficoll-Histopaque density gradient centrifugation and then cryopreserved in the vapor phase of liquid nitrogen. Purity and quantity of every magnetically sorted T cell population were checked by analytical flow cytometry. Genomic DNA was isolated from every sorted fraction and measured by UV absorbance on a Nanodrop 2000c.

This receptor was taken from a man between 18 and 35 years old in good health. The V and J segments used are TRBV10-3 and TRBJ2-3, and TRBD1 matches 7 of the central bases. Sequencing was carried out using memory CD4+ T cells sorted from blood. The cell subset or site label for this specimen denotes: CD45RA-negative fraction. The nucleotides read TGTGCCATTGGTGAGGGGGCGCGGGATACGCAGTATTTT. This yields the protein CAIGEGARDTQYF.